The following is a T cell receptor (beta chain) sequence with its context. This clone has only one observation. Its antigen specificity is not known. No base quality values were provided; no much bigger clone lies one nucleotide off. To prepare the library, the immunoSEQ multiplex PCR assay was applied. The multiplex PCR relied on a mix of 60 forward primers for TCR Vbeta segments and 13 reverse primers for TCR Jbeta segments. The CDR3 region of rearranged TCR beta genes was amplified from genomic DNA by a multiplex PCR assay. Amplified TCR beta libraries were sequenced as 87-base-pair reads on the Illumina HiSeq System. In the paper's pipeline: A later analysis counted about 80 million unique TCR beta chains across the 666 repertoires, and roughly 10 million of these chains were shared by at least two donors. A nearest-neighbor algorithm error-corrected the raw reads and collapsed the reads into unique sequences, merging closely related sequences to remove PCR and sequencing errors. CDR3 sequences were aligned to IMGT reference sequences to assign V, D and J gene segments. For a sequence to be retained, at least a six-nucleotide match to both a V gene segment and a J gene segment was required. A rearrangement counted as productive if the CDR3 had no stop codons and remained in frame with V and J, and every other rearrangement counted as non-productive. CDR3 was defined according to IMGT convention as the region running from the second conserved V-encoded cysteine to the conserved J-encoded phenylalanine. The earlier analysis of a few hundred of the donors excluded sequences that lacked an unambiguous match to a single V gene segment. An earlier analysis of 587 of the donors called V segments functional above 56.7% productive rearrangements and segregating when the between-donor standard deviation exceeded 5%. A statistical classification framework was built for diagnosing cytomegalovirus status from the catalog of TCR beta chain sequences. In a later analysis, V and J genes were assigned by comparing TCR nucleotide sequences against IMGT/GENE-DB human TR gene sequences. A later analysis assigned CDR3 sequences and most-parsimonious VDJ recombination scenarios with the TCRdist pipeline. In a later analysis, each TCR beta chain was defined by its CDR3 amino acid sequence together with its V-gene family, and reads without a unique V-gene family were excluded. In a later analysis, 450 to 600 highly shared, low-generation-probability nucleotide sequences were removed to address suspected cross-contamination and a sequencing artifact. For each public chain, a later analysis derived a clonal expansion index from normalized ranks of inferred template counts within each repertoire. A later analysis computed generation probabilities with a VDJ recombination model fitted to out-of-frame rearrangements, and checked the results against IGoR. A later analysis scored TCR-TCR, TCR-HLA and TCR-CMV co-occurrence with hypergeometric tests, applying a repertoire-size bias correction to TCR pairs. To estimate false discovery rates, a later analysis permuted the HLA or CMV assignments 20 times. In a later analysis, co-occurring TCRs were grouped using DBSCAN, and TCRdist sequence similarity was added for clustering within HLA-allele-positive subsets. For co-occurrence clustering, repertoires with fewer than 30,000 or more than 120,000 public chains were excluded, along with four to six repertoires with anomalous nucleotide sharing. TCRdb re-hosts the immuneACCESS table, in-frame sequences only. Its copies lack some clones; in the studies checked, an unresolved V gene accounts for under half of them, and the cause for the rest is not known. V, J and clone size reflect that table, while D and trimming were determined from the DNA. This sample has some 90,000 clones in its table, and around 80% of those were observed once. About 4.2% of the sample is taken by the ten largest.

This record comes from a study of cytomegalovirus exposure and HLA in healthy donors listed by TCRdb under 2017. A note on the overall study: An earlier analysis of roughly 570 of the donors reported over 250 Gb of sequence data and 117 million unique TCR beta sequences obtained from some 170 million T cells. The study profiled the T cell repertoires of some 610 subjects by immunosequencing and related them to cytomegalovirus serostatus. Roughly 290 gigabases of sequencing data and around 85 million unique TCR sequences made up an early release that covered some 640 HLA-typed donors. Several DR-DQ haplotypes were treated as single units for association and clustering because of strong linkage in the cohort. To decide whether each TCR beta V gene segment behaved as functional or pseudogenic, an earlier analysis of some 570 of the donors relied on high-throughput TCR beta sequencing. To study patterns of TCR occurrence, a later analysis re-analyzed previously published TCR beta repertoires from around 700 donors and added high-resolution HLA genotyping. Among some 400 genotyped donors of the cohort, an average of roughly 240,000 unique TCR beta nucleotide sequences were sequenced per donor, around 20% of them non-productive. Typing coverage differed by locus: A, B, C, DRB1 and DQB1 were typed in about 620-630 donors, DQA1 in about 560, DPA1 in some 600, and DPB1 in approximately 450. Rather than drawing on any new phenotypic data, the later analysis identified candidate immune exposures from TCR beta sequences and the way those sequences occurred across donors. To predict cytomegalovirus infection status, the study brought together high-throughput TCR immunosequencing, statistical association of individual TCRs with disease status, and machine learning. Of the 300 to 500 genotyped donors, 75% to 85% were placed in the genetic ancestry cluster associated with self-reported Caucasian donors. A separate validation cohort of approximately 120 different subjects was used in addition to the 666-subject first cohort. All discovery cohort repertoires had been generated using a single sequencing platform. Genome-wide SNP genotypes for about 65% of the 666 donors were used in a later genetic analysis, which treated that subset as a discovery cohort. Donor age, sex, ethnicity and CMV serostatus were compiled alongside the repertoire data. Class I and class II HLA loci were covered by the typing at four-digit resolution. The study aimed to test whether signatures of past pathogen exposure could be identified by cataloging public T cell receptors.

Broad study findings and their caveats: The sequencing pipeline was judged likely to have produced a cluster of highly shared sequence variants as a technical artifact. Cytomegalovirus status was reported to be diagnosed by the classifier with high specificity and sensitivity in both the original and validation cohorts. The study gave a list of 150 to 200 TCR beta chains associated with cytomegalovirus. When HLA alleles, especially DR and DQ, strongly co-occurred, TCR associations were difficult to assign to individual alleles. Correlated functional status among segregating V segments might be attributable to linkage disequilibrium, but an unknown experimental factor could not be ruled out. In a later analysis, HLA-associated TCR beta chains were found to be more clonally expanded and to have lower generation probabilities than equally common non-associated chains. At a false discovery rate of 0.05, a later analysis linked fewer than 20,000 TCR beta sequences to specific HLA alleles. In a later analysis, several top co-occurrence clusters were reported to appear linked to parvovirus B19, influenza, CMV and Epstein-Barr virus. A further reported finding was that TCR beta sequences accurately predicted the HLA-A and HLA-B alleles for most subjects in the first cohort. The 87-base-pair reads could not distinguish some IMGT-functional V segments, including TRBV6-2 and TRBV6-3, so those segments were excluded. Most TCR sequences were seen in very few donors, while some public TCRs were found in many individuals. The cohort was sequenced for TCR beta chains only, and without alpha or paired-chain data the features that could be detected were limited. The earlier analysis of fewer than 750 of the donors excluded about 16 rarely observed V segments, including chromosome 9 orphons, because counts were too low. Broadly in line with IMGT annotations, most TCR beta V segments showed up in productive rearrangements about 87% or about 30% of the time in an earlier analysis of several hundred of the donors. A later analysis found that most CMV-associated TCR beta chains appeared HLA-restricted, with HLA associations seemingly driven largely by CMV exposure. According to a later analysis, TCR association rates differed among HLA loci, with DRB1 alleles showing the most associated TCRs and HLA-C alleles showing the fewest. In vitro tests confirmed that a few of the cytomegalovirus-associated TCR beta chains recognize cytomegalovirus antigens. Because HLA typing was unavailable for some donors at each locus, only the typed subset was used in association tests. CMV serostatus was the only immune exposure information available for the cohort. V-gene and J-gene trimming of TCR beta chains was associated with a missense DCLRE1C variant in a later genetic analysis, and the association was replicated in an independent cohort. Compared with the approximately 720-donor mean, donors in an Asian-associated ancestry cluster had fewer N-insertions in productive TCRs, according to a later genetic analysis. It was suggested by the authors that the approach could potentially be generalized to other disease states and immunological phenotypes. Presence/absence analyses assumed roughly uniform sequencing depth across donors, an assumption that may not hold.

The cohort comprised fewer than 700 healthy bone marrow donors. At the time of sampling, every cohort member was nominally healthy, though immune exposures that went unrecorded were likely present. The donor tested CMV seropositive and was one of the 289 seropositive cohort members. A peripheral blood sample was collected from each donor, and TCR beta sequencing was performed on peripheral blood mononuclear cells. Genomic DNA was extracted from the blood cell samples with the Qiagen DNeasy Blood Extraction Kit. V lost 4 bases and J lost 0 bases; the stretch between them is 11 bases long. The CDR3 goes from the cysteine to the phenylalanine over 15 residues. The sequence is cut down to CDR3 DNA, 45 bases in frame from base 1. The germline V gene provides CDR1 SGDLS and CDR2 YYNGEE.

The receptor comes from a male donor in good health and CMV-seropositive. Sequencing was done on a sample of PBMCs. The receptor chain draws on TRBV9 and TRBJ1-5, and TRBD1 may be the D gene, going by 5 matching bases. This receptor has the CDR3 CASSQGVHSNQPQHF. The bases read TGTGCCAGCAGCCAAGGGGTTCATAGCAATCAGCCCCAGCATTTT. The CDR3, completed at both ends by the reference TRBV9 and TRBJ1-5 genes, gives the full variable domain DSGVTQTPKHLITATGQRVTLRCSPRSGDLSVYWYQQSLDQGLQFLIQYYNGEERAKGNILERFSAQQFPDLHSELNLSSLELGDSALYFCASSQGVHSNQPQHFGDGTRLSIL.